One sample yielded the 22 T cell receptor beta chains listed below, sequenced in a study of response to subunit inactivated influenza vaccine. TCRdb recomputed calls from the RT-PCR reads with MiXCR, one row per CDR3 protein. The sample includes 500,000 to 600,000 distinct CDR3 sequences, 15% to 20% of them seen just once. Material: CD4+ T cells sorted from PBMCs, obtained 23 months after vaccination. All receptors come from a man between 50 and 75 years old who received an inactivated influenza vaccine.

This clonotype was recorded a few times. The chain recombines TRBV12-3 or TRBV12-4 with TRBJ2-1; 8 bases are a match to TRBD2. The ends lost 0 bases at V and 3 bases at J; junction bases unmatched: 1. The CDR3 is 15 residues long. The CDR3 nucleotides read TGTGCCAGCAGTTTAGCTAGCGGGATCTACAATGAGCAGTTCTTC. Translated, it gives CASSLASGIYNEQFF.

This clonotype has a count of ten or more. V usage is TRBV10-3 and J usage is TRBJ2-5; D is perhaps TRBD2 (6 bases). Trimming took off 3 bases at V and 7 bases at J, with 15 bases between the two ends. CDR3 length equals 14 residues. Germline-derived CDR1 and CDR2 are ENHRY and SYGVKD. The CDR3 sequence: CAISEMGVGGTQYF. The CDR3 DNA follows: TGTGCCATCAGTGAAATGGGAGTCGGGGGGACCCAGTACTTC.

This clonotype was detected only a few times. V and J are TRBV12-3 or TRBV12-4 and TRBJ1-1; D gene ambiguous. Trimming pared 8 bases from V and 4 bases from J, leaving 11 bases between. The CDR3 has 12 residues. This chain's CDR3 is CASGRDSTEAFF. CDR3 nucleotide sequence: TGTGCCAGCGGGAGGGATTCCACTGAAGCTTTCTTT.

The chain carries TRBV5-1 and TRBJ2-1, with 9 nucleotides matching TRBD2. Trimming removed 3 bases from V and 7 bases from J; junction bases left unmatched: 8. The CDR3 loop spans 15 amino acids. Germline lookup yields CDR1 SGHRS and CDR2 YFSETQ. The CDR3 nucleotides read TGCGCCAGCAGCTCGTCTAGCGGGGATTATAATGAGCAGTTCTTC. Translated, it gives CASSSSSGDYNEQFF.

Ten or more counts support this clonotype. The rearrangement uses TRBV3-1 and TRBJ1-1; D gene uncertain. V was cut by 8 bases and J by 7 bases, with 14 bases left in between. The CDR3 is made up of 12 amino acids. The germline V gene has CDR1 LGHDT and CDR2 YNNKEL (reference sequence). The CDR3 bases are TGTGCCAGCGGAGGAGGGCGTGGTGAAGCTTTCTTT. Amino acids: CASGGGRGEAFF.

This clonotype was found many times. V gene TRBV20-1 combines with J gene TRBJ1-6; 7 nucleotides line up with TRBD1. Germline CDR1 reads DFQATT; CDR2 reads SNEGSKA (reference sequence). The CDR3 length is 22 residues. The J segment lost 7 bases and the V segment lost 0 bases, leaving 27 bases of the junction unmatched. CDR3 bases: TGCAGTGCTAGAGATCAACGGGACAGCGCCAGGTTAGGGAAAGGGGGGAATTCACCCCTCCACTTT. It translates to CSARDQRDSARLGKGGNSPLHF.

This rearrangement joins TRBV5-6 to TRBJ2-3; 7 nucleotides agree with TRBD1. The CDR3 has 14 residues. The ends lost 4 bases at V and 2 bases at J; junction bases unmatched: 4. The germline V gene has CDR1 SGHDT and CDR2 YYEEEE. The CDR3 loop reads CASSQTGTTDTQYF. The CDR3 region has the DNA TGTGCCAGCAGCCAGACAGGGACCACAGATACGCAGTATTTT. The complete variable domain, with remaining parts taken from reference TRBV5-6 and TRBJ2-3, reads DAGVTQSPTHLIKTRGQQVTLRCSPKSGHDTVSWYQQALGQGPQFIFQYYEEEERQRGNFPDRFSGHQFPNYSSELNVNALLLGDSALYLCASSQTGTTDTQYFGPGTRLTVL.

This clonotype was counted ten times or more. J is TRBJ2-1 and V is TRBV12-3 or TRBV12-4; D not certain. The CDR3 runs 15 residues. V was trimmed by 1 base and J by 2 bases, leaving 9 bases between them. CDR3 DNA: TGTGCCAGCAGTTTAGACGGGTTCACCTACAATGAGCAGTTCTTC. Translated: CASSLDGFTYNEQFF.

V gene TRBV4-1 combines with J gene TRBJ2-2; D not certain. Germline CDR1 MGHRA, CDR2 YSYEKL. The CDR3 covers 16 residues. The V end lost 1 base, the J end lost 7 bases, and 16 bases lay between the germline ends. The CDR3: CASSQAQPRVIGELFF. In DNA, the CDR3 is TGCGCCAGCAGCCAAGCCCAACCCCGGGTCATCGGGGAGCTGTTTTTT.

V gene TRBV5-1 combines with J gene TRBJ2-7, with D perhaps matching TRBD1 or TRBD2 (5 bases each). Trimming removed 0 bases from V and 6 bases from J, with 13 bases in between. Germline V gene sequence: CDR1 SGHRS, CDR2 YFSETQ. The CDR3 contains 14 residues. CDR3 nucleotide sequence: TGCGCCAGCAGCTTGGAGGCCAGGGCGGGCGAGCAGTACTTC. Translated, it gives CASSLEARAGEQYF.

The chain couples TRBV4-3 to TRBJ2-1; 8 bases match TRBD2. CDR3 length: 16 residues. Germline-derived CDR1 and CDR2 are LGHNA and YSLEER. The V segment lost 0 bases and the J segment 8 bases; nucleotides outside the gene matches: 9. CDR3 loop: CASSQEVAGGGDEQFF. CDR3 coding DNA: TGCGCCAGCAGCCAAGAGGTCGCGGGAGGTGGAGATGAGCAGTTCTTC.

The chain couples TRBV7-6 to TRBJ2-3, with TRBD2 matching over 8 bases. V lost 0 bases to trimming and J lost 1 base; unmatched junction nucleotides: 3. From germline, CDR1 is SGHVS and CDR2 FNYEAQ. This CDR3 has 16 residues. The CDR3 bases are TGTGCCAGCAGCTTAGCGCCCGGGGGGGGCACAGATACGCAGTATTTT. Translation: CASSLAPGGGTDTQYF. The variable domain in full, completed from reference TRBV7-6 and TRBJ2-3, reads GAGVSQSPRYKVTKRGQDVALRCDPISGHVSLYWYRQALGQGPEFLTYFNYEAQQDKSGLPNDRFSAERPEGSISTLTIQRTEQRDSAMYRCASSLAPGGGTDTQYFGPGTRLTVL.

V and J are TRBV2 and TRBJ1-2; a possible D gene is TRBD1 (5 bases). CDR1 and CDR2 from the germline V gene are SNHLY and FYNNEI. Trimming took off 7 bases at V and 2 bases at J, with 11 bases between the two ends. This CDR3 has 13 residues. CDR3 amino acids: CASNIDRNYGYTF. The DNA of the CDR3 is TGTGCCAGCAATATTGACAGAAACTATGGCTACACCTTC.

This clonotype was recorded a few times. The V and J genes are TRBV18 and TRBJ2-2, with 8 bases lining up with TRBD1. Germline V gene sequence: CDR1 KGHSH, CDR2 LQKENI. This CDR3 comprises 15 residues. V shed 7 bases and J 7 bases; nucleotides not matched to a gene: 11. The CDR3 nucleotides read TGTGCCAGCTATTCCGGGACAGGCGTAAGCGGGGAGCTGTTTTTT. Amino acids: CASYSGTGVSGELFF.

As to this clonotype: A read error may produce the germline difference seen at one junction end. The CDR3, as DNA: TGCGCCAGCACCTTGGGGGGGAACACCGGGGAGCTGTTTTTT. Encoded protein: CASTLGGNTGELFF. The chain couples TRBV5-1 to TRBJ2-2; D possibly corresponds to TRBD2 (6 bases). The CDR3 spans 14 residues. Germline-derived CDR1 and CDR2 are SGHRS and YFSETQ.

This clonotype was counted between two and nine times. The genes are TRBV13 and TRBJ1-5; 10 bases are shared with TRBD1. The trim removed 4 bases at V and 4 bases at J, leaving 7 bases unmatched. Looked up from germline, CDR1 is PRHDT and CDR2 is FYEKMQ (reference sequence). The CDR3 is made up of 16 amino acids. The DNA of the CDR3 is TGTGCCAGCAGCTCCCGGGGACAGGGGAAAAATCAGCCCCAGCATTTT. Amino acid sequence: CASSSRGQGKNQPQHF.

The chain combines TRBV4-2 with TRBJ1-3; 9 bases agree with TRBD1. This CDR3 contains 16 residues. CDR1 and CDR2 from the germline V gene are LGHNA and YNFKEQ. The J segment lost 4 bases and the V segment lost 1 base, leaving 5 bases of the junction unmatched. The CDR3 DNA reads TGTGCCAGCAGCCAAGGCCCCGGGACAGGGGGAAACACCATATATTTT. Translation gives CASSQGPGTGGNTIYF.

This clonotype was counted only a few times. This chain links TRBV5-1 with TRBJ2-2; TRBD2 matches at 10 bases. Germline V gives CDR1 SGHRS, CDR2 YFSETQ. J lost 6 bases, V lost 0 bases, and 2 bases had no gene match. CDR3 length: 15 amino acids. The CDR3 sequence: CASSLVLAGPGELFF. For the CDR3, the DNA is TGCGCCAGCAGCTTGGTACTAGCGGGGCCCGGGGAGCTGTTTTTT.

The genes are TRBV6-1 and TRBJ2-7, with D perhaps TRBD1 (6 bases). Trimming shortened V by 6 bases and J by 4 bases, and 13 bases separated the two germline ends. Per germline, CDR1 MNHNS and CDR2 SASEGT. The CDR3 sequence is 13 residues long. CDR3 sequence reads: CASRTGQRYEQYF. Written as DNA, the CDR3 is TGTGCCAGCAGGACGGGACAACGTTACGAGCAGTACTTC.

This sequence joins TRBV18 and TRBJ2-7, with D possibly TRBD2 on 5 matching bases. The CDR3 runs to 13 residues. Looked up from germline, CDR1 is KGHSH and CDR2 is LQKENI. Trimming cost V 5 bases and J 3 bases, with 11 bases left between them. CDR3 in amino acids: CASSTGIRYEQYF. The CDR3 nucleotides read TGTGCCAGCTCAACCGGGATCCGCTACGAGCAGTACTTC.

This rearrangement joins TRBV9 to TRBJ2-1; D is possibly TRBD1 (6 bases). Germline assignment: CDR1 SGDLS and CDR2 YYNGEE. The CDR3 sequence is 14 residues long. V gave up 0 bases and J gave up 7 bases, with 11 bases separating them. CDR3 loop: CASSVDTGRNEQFF. The DNA for the CDR3 is TGTGCCAGCAGCGTAGATACAGGGAGAAATGAGCAGTTCTTC.

V is TRBV12-3 or TRBV12-4 and J is TRBJ2-2; the D gene is possibly TRBD2 (7 bases). Trimming stripped 5 bases from V and 1 base from J, with 11 bases between. The CDR3 totals 15 residues. The CDR3 nucleotides read TGTGCCAGCAGTGGGGGGGGCTTGAACACCGGGGAGCTGTTTTTT. Translation gives CASSGGGLNTGELFF.